This TCR beta chain comes out of a study of T-cell memory formation after mild COVID-19. General study points: Contracting CD8+ clones were enriched in EMRA, CD4+ mainly in CM and EM.

A word on this clonotype: Its cognate antigen is unknown.

TCRdb ran MiXCR on the 5' RACE reads and lists one entry per CDR3 protein. The data show hundreds of thousands of distinct CDR3 sequences, 15% to 20% seen once. Looked up from germline, CDR1 is SGHAT and CDR2 is FQNNGV. V lost 3 bases and J 4 bases, leaving 11 bases between the germline ends. The CDR3 has 14 residues. The J gene is TRBJ2-3, the V gene TRBV11-2, with D perhaps being TRBD1 or TRBD2 (5 bases each). The TCR originated in a man between 18 and 35 years old who had mild COVID-19 (a few samples of this study predate the infection). Cell type and time point are not known. The specimen was PBMCs or a T cell subset sorted from them (not recorded which). The CDR3 reads CASSFRGVADTQYF. In nucleotides, the CDR3 is TGTGCCAGCAGCTTTAGAGGGGTAGCAGATACGCAGTATTTT.